This T cell receptor beta chain emerged from a study of T-cell memory formation after mild COVID-19. Points from the study as a whole: The study detected some responding clones in pre-infection memory, suggesting cross-reactive memory joined.

Each CDR3 protein is one row after TCRdb ran MiXCR on the 5' RACE reads. This table has approximately 560,000 distinct CDR3 sequences, roughly a sixth appearing once. This clonotype was picked up a small number of times. What it recognizes is unknown. The V gene's germline CDR1 is SEHNR and CDR2 FQNEAQ (reference sequence). Germline trimming cut 3 bases from V and 7 bases from J; bases unmatched to any gene: 9. The CDR3 is 18 residues long. The rearrangement links TRBV7-9 to TRBJ2-1; TRBD2 matches at 16 bases. The sample taken for sequencing was PBMCs or a T cell subset sorted from them (not recorded which). This clonotype was sampled from an adult woman who had mild COVID-19 (a few samples of this study predate the infection). Cell type and time point are not known. DNA of the CDR3: TGTGCCAGCAGCTTGGCCCGCGGGACTAGCGGGAGGGCGAATGAGCAGTTCTTC. Residues: CASSLARGTSGRANEQFF. Filled out from reference TRBV7-9 and TRBJ2-1, the complete variable domain reads DTGVSQNPRHKITKRGQNVTFRCDPISEHNRLYWYRQTLGQGPEFLTYFQNEAQLEKSRLLSDRFSAERPKGSFSTLEIQRTEQGDSAMYLCASSLARGTSGRANEQFFGPGTRLTVL.